A single sample is the source of the 9 T cell receptor beta chains below, sequenced in a study of response to subunit inactivated influenza vaccine. TCRdb reprocessed the RT-PCR reads with MiXCR, giving one entry per CDR3 protein. This repertoire shows roughly 500,000 distinct CDR3 sequences, roughly 25% found once; its top ten account for about 2.8%. A further study also used this sample, focusing on T cells expressing NK-cell markers. Per that paper: TCR beta libraries carry UMIs added by 5'RACE template switching.

Here the sequenced sample was CD4+ T cells sorted from PBMCs, taken 11 to 12 days after vaccination. These receptor sequences come from a man in his forties or fifties who received an inactivated influenza vaccine.

This chain uses TRBV12-3 or TRBV12-4 with TRBJ1-4, with 9 bases matching TRBD1. The CDR3 runs 15 residues. V lost 2 bases and J lost 7; bases outside the gene matches: 5. CDR3: CASSLRGQGGEKLFF. The CDR3 DNA sequence: TGTGCCAGCAGTTTAAGGGGACAGGGTGGTGAAAAACTGTTTTTT.

In its sample, this clonotype was seen a few times. The rearrangement uses TRBV12-3 or TRBV12-4 and TRBJ1-1; maybe TRBD1 (5 bases). This CDR3 has 13 amino acids. Between the trimmed V and J ends, which lost 1 base and 6 bases, there was a span of 9 bases. CDR3 sequence (DNA): TGTGCCAGCAGTTTAGGAGGGGCCGCTGAAGCTTTCTTT. It yields the protein CASSLGGAAEAFF.

This clonotype was seen only a few times. The chain links TRBV10-3 to TRBJ2-7, with TRBD1 identical over 10 bases. Germline values: CDR1 ENHRY, CDR2 SYGVKD. This CDR3 has 16 residues. V lost 4 bases and J lost 1; bases outside the gene matches: 7. CDR3 DNA: TGTGCCATCAGTGTCCTACCGGGACAGGGGTCCTACGAGCAGTACTTC. This sequence encodes CAISVLPGQGSYEQYF.

The chain has TRBV20-1 and TRBJ1-2; TRBD1 matches 8 bases. With V trimmed by 0 bases and J by 6 bases, 6 bases remained unmatched. Germline lookup yields CDR1 DFQATT and CDR2 SNEGSKA (reference sequence). The CDR3 covers 14 residues. This CDR3 reads CSARETGGVDGYTF. For the CDR3, the DNA is TGCAGTGCTAGAGAAACAGGGGGTGTCGATGGCTACACCTTC.

The chain joins TRBV5-1 to TRBJ1-1, with 8 bases that match TRBD1. The CDR3 has 15 residues. The germline gives CDR1 SGHRS, CDR2 YFSETQ. Trimming removed 0 bases from V and 0 bases from J; junction bases left unmatched: 1. CDR3 DNA: TGCGCCAGCAGCTTGGAACAGGGGGTGAACACTGAAGCTTTCTTT. This codes for CASSLEQGVNTEAFF.

This chain connects TRBV4-1 to TRBJ1-2; D unresolved. Germline CDR1 MGHRA, CDR2 YSYEKL. The V end was cut by 0 bases, the J end by 4 bases, with 6 bases between. There are 13 residues in the CDR3. CDR3 sequence (DNA): TGCGCCAGCAGCCAAGATACCGTCTATGGCTACACCTTC. Amino acids: CASSQDTVYGYTF.

The chain employs TRBV24-1 and TRBJ2-1; D is perhaps TRBD2 (7 bases). The CDR3 covers 18 residues. Deletions cut 3 bases from V and 0 bases from J, with 17 bases between. The germline V gene has CDR1 KGHDR and CDR2 SFDVKD. CDR3: CATSDPPGGRSSYNEQFF. DNA of the CDR3: TGTGCCACCAGTGATCCACCCGGGGGGCGAAGCTCCTACAATGAGCAGTTCTTC.

V is TRBV4-1 and J is TRBJ2-5, with TRBD2 as a possible D gene (7 bases). Trimming stripped 1 base from V and 4 bases from J, with 10 bases between. The CDR3 is made up of 14 amino acids. CDR1 and CDR2 (germline): MGHRA, YSYEKL. The CDR3 here is CASSQGRGGETQYF. CDR3 DNA: TGCGCCAGCAGCCAAGGAAGGGGGGGAGAGACCCAGTACTTC.

V gene TRBV25-1 combines with J gene TRBJ1-6, with a possible D match to TRBD1 (6 bases). This CDR3 spans 15 amino acids. In germline, CDR1 is MGHDK, CDR2 SYGVNS. The V end was cut by 4 bases, the J end by 6 bases, with 13 bases between. This CDR3 reads CASSVRTGFNSPLHF. In DNA form, the CDR3 reads TGTGCCAGCAGTGTGAGAACAGGGTTTAATTCACCCCTCCACTTT.